One sample yielded the 28 T cell receptor beta chains listed below, sequenced in a study of T-cell memory formation after mild COVID-19. MiXCR, applied by TCRdb to the 5' RACE reads, yields one record per CDR3 protein. The sample consists of under 250,000 distinct CDR3 sequences, roughly 27% of them appearing once. Sequenced material: PBMCs or a T cell subset sorted from them (not recorded which). The origin of the receptors is an adult woman who had mild COVID-19 (a few samples of this study predate the infection). Cell type and time point are not known.

V is TRBV4-3 and J is TRBJ1-1; D ambiguous. This CDR3 region has 13 residues. Germline CDR1 LGHNA, CDR2 YSLEER. V was trimmed by 0 bases and J by 5 bases, leaving 7 bases between them. The CDR3 DNA reads TGCGCCAGCAGCCAAGAGTTGGGGACTGAAGCTTTCTTT. This codes for CASSQELGTEAFF.

In this sample, this clonotype turned up a few times. This chain joins TRBV19 and TRBJ2-7; TRBD1 matches at 8 bases. The V and J ends lost 5 bases and 3 bases, in that order; junction bases with no gene match: 6. CDR1 and CDR2 (germline): LNHDA, SQIVND (reference sequence). This CDR3 contains 14 residues. CDR3 in DNA: TGTGCCAGTAGTGGGACAGGCTCTCGCTACGAGCAGTACTTC. Protein: CASSGTGSRYEQYF.

Here the CDR3 DNA reads TGTGCCTGGACCCTATCAGGGGGCTCTGGCTACACCTTC. It yields the protein CAWTLSGGSGYTF. J is TRBJ1-2 and V is TRBV30, with TRBD1 identical over 8 bases. The CDR3 extends over 13 amino acids. The trim removed 4 bases at V and 7 bases at J, leaving 8 bases unmatched. Per germline, CDR1 GTSNPN and CDR2 SVGIG (reference sequence).

The chain links TRBV24-1 to TRBJ2-3; D is undetermined. The CDR3 runs to 15 residues. Deletions cut 3 bases from V and 4 bases from J, with 13 bases between. From germline, CDR1 is KGHDR and CDR2 SFDVKD. The CDR3 DNA sequence: TGTGCCACCAGTGATGCCGACCCGGACCCAGATACGCAGTATTTT. This sequence encodes CATSDADPDPDTQYF.

The chain uses TRBV5-1 and TRBJ1-1; TRBD1 aligns across 12 bases. J lost 3 bases, V lost 4 bases, and 4 bases had no gene match. From germline, CDR1 is SGHRS and CDR2 YFSETQ. There are 15 residues in the CDR3. Written as DNA, the CDR3 is TGCGCCAGCAGCCCGGGGGACAGGGGGCACACTGAAGCTTTCTTT. It yields the protein CASSPGDRGHTEAFF.

The rearrangement joins TRBV4-1 to TRBJ1-1, with D possibly TRBD1 on 5 matching bases. V was clipped by 4 bases and J by 4 bases, with 16 bases between them. This CDR3 is 15 amino acids long. CDR1 and CDR2 from the germline V gene are MGHRA and YSYEKL. The DNA for the CDR3 is TGCGCCAGCAGCCCCACAGGCAGGCCTGGCACTGAAGCTTTCTTT. Translating it yields CASSPTGRPGTEAFF.

This chain uses TRBV6-6 with TRBJ1-5; no clear D gene. In germline, CDR1 is MNHNY, CDR2 SVGAGI (reference sequence). V gave up 4 bases and J gave up 4 bases, with 8 bases separating them. The CDR3 loop spans 13 amino acids. This CDR3 is CASSFALNQPQHF. The CDR3 region has the DNA TGTGCCAGCAGTTTCGCGTTGAATCAGCCCCAGCATTTT.

The V and J genes are TRBV11-2 and TRBJ2-7; D is ambiguous. CDR1 and CDR2 from the germline V gene are SGHAT and FQNNGV. The CDR3 is made up of 12 amino acids. Trimming left V 1 base short and J 3 bases short, with 4 bases between. The CDR3 here is CASSLVHYEQYF. CDR3 in DNA: TGTGCCAGCAGCTTAGTCCACTACGAGCAGTACTTC.

This clonotype has just a few counts. J is TRBJ2-1 and V is TRBV12-3 or TRBV12-4; tentative D call: TRBD1 (6 bases). V was trimmed by 8 bases and J by 9 bases, leaving 14 bases between them. The CDR3 length is 12 residues. CDR3 nucleotides: TGTGCCAGCGGCGTCAGGGGAATTGAGCAGTTCTTC. Translated, it gives CASGVRGIEQFF.

The chain recombines TRBV10-2 with TRBJ2-7; D gene ambiguous. This CDR3 region has 12 residues. Germline CDR1 reads WSHSY; CDR2 reads SAAADI. V was cut by 6 bases and J by 2 bases, with 8 bases left in between. DNA of the CDR3: TGCGCCAGCAGGGCAGAGACCTACGAGCAGTACTTC. Protein sequence: CASRAETYEQYF.

The chain has TRBV7-9 and TRBJ2-2; no clear D. V dropped 0 bases and J dropped 6 bases, with 11 bases sitting between them. Germline CDR1 SEHNR, CDR2 FQNEAQ (reference sequence). CDR3 size: 15 residues. The CDR3 loop is CASSLAIVGSGELFF. The DNA of the CDR3 is TGTGCCAGCAGCTTAGCTATCGTCGGATCCGGGGAGCTGTTTTTT.

The J gene is TRBJ2-5, the V gene TRBV24-1, with 8 positions matching TRBD1. The CDR3 contains 15 residues. J gave up 7 bases and V 4 bases, and 10 bases lay outside the gene matches. CDR1 is KGHDR, CDR2 SFDVKD, per germline. CDR3 in amino acids: CATSDPGQGAWTQYF. The CDR3 DNA sequence: TGTGCCACCAGTGACCCGGGGCAGGGGGCTTGGACCCAGTACTTC.

The V and J genes are TRBV20-1 and TRBJ2-7, with a possible D match to TRBD1 (6 bases). The V gene lost 3 bases and the J gene lost 5 bases, with 17 bases spanning the gap. In germline, CDR1 is DFQATT, CDR2 SNEGSKA (reference sequence). The CDR3 consists of 14 residues. The CDR3 spells CSARPVSPGDEQYF. The CDR3, as DNA: TGCAGTGCTAGGCCGGTTTCGCCAGGGGACGAGCAGTACTTC.

DNA for the CDR3: TGCAGCGTTGGACAGGGGTTCACCGGGGAGCTGTTTTTT. Translating gives CSVGQGFTGELFF. V gene TRBV29-1 combines with J gene TRBJ2-2; TRBD1 agrees at 8 bases. CDR1 is SQVTM, CDR2 ANQGSEA, per germline. J gave up 4 bases and V 4 bases, and 2 bases lay outside the gene matches. The CDR3 length is 13 residues.

This chain connects TRBV24-1 to TRBJ2-7; 9 bases match TRBD2. This CDR3 region has 16 residues. Germline CDR1 reads KGHDR; CDR2 reads SFDVKD. Trimming took 0 bases from V and 2 from J; bases not matched to a gene: 4. The DNA of the CDR3 is TGTGCCACCAGTGATTTGGGTCCTAGCGGGGCCTACGAGCAGTACTTC. It encodes CATSDLGPSGAYEQYF.

This clonotype was detected a few times. The rearrangement uses TRBV7-9 and TRBJ2-3, with D hard to call. Per germline, CDR1 SEHNR and CDR2 FQNEAQ (reference sequence). The CDR3 is made up of 17 amino acids. Deletions cut 0 bases from V and 0 bases from J, with 13 bases between. The CDR3 sequence is CASSLAGEYTSTDTQYF. The CDR3 DNA is TGTGCCAGCAGCTTAGCGGGCGAGTACACAAGCACAGATACGCAGTATTTT.

The table lists this clonotype with a few counts. The CDR3, as DNA: TGTGCCAGCAGCGGGGGGACTAGCAACTACGAGCAGTACTTC. This sequence encodes CASSGGTSNYEQYF. The rearrangement uses TRBV9 and TRBJ2-7; 9 nucleotides match TRBD2. CDR1 and CDR2 (germline): SGDLS, YYNGEE. V lost 3 bases, J lost 3 bases, and 4 bases stayed unmatched. The CDR3 sequence is 14 residues long.

In this sample, this clonotype turned up many times. The chain has TRBV2 and TRBJ2-1, with TRBD1 as a possible D gene (5 bases). The ends were cut back, 8 bases at V and 0 bases at J, with 14 bases in the middle. Looked up from germline, CDR1 is SNHLY and CDR2 is FYNNEI. CDR3 size: 15 residues. Here the CDR3 reads CASGRQSRSYNEQFF. DNA for the CDR3: TGTGCCAGCGGACGACAGTCTCGCTCCTACAATGAGCAGTTCTTC.

This clonotype was seen a few times. The chain uses TRBV7-3 and TRBJ2-2, with D possibly matching TRBD2 (7 bases). V gave up 4 bases and J gave up 7 bases, with 19 bases separating them. Germline V gene data show CDR1 as SGHTA and CDR2 as FQGTGA. CDR3 length equals 16 residues. The CDR3 here is CASSSQGLPGGGELFF. DNA of the CDR3: TGTGCCAGCAGCTCGCAGGGGCTCCCGGGGGGCGGGGAGCTGTTTTTT.

At least ten counts were recorded for this clonotype. The chain employs TRBV10-3 and TRBJ2-1; 7 positions agree with TRBD1. Germline CDR1 ENHRY, CDR2 SYGVKD. J lost 1 base, V lost 10 bases, and 10 bases had no gene match. The CDR3 has 15 amino acids. CDR3 sequence (DNA): TGTGCCACGATAGACAGGGTAGGATCCTACAATGAGCAGTTCTTC. Protein: CATIDRVGSYNEQFF.

The chain uses TRBV6-6 and TRBJ2-2; D unclear. The CDR3 runs to 14 residues. The germline V gene encodes CDR1 MNHNY and CDR2 SVGAGI (reference sequence). V was shortened by 7 bases and J by 1 base, with 10 bases between the two germline ends. The CDR3, as DNA: TGTGCCAGCATTTTAAACCTGAACACCGGGGAGCTGTTTTTT. Protein: CASILNLNTGELFF.

This clonotype was observed a few times. The rearrangement uses TRBV5-1 and TRBJ1-1, with 10 nucleotides matching TRBD1. V lost 5 bases and J lost 2; bases outside the gene matches: 9. This CDR3 has 16 residues. CDR1 and CDR2 (germline): SGHRS, YFSETQ. The DNA of the CDR3 is TGCGCCAGCAGGGGGACAGGGGAAGGTCATAACACTGAAGCTTTCTTT. Translated, it gives CASRGTGEGHNTEAFF.

This clonotype has just a few counts. J is TRBJ2-7 and V is TRBV29-1; D gene unclear. V was clipped by 3 bases and J by 2 bases, with 8 bases between them. The germline gives CDR1 SQVTM, CDR2 ANQGSEA. The CDR3 is 12 residues long. CDR3 sequence (DNA): TGCAGCGTTGAGGTCGAGGCCTACGAGCAGTACTTC. This translates into CSVEVEAYEQYF.

The chain employs TRBV6-6 and TRBJ1-1; D not resolved. Trimming pared 6 bases from V and 3 bases from J, leaving 20 bases between. Germline CDR1 reads MNHNY; CDR2 reads SVGAGI (reference sequence). The CDR3 is 16 residues long. In DNA, the CDR3 is TGTGCCAGCAGCCAATGGTGGCAGGTGGCGGACACTGAAGCTTTCTTT. Residues: CASSQWWQVADTEAFF.

This clonotype was recorded at least ten times. This chain links TRBV5-4 with TRBJ2-7; 10 positions match TRBD1. V lost 0 bases and J lost 5; bases outside the gene matches: 8. Per germline, CDR1 SGHNT and CDR2 YYREEE (reference sequence). The CDR3 consists of 16 residues. In DNA, the CDR3 is TGTGCCAGCAGCTTGGCCGGTATCGGACAGGGGGACGAGCAGTACTTC. Encoded protein: CASSLAGIGQGDEQYF.

The chain employs TRBV2 and TRBJ2-2; no firm D call. Germline V gene sequence: CDR1 SNHLY, CDR2 FYNNEI. This CDR3 contains 13 residues. Trimming cost V 3 bases and J 0 bases, with 2 bases left between them. The CDR3 loop is CASSEPNTGELFF. The CDR3 DNA follows: TGTGCCAGCAGTGAGCCGAACACCGGGGAGCTGTTTTTT. Full variable domain (remainder filled in from reference TRBV2 and TRBJ2-2): EPEVTQTPSHQVTQMGQEVILRCVPISNHLYFYWYRQILGQKVEFLVSFYNNEISEKSEIFDDQFSVERPDGSNFTLKIRSTKLEDSAMYFCASSEPNTGELFFGEGSRLTVL.

This clonotype was seen only once. V and J are TRBV7-2 and TRBJ1-1; weak D call: TRBD1 (6 bases). Germline CDR1 reads SGHTA; CDR2 reads FQGNSA. V lost 4 bases and J 3 bases, leaving 12 bases between the germline ends. This CDR3 is 14 amino acids long. As DNA, the CDR3 is TGTGCCAGCAGCTCCCGACAGGATCACACTGAAGCTTTCTTT. Its protein is CASSSRQDHTEAFF.

The rearrangement links TRBV7-9 to TRBJ1-1; D is unclear. CDR3 length equals 12 residues. V was cut by 0 bases and J by 11 bases, with 10 bases left in between. CDR1 is SEHNR and CDR2 is FQNEAQ in the germline V gene (reference sequence). CDR3 bases: TGTGCCAGCAGCTTAGCGGGTCGGGAGGCTTTCTTT. Amino acids: CASSLAGREAFF.